This TCR beta chain was identified during a study of blood T cells in healthy people across ages. Every donor contributed about 10 milliliters of peripheral blood by blood draw. Using a J-beta primer mix together with a sample-barcoded 5' primer, a second PCR was run for 7 to 11 cycles. Tags on each cDNA molecule came from a template-switch adaptor with 12 random nucleotides. From the 5' RACE reads, TCRdb called clonotypes with MiXCR, one entry per CDR3 protein. The sample includes around 1,500,000 distinct CDR3 sequences, 42% of them seen just once. V dropped 1 base and J dropped 6; count of bases not matched to a gene: 13. The CDR3 extends over 18 amino acids. Germline V CDR1 and CDR2: SGHTA, FQGTGA.

The sequenced sample was blood. The chain links TRBV7-3 to TRBJ2-3; TRBD2 matches at 10 bases. The receptor was isolated from a woman under 30 in good health. The CDR3 is CASSLIRPSGGAGDTQYF. The CDR3 coding sequence is TGTGCCAGCAGCTTAATCCGCCCCAGCGGGGGGGCGGGGGATACGCAGTATTTT.